This passage covers 10 T cell receptor beta chains from one sample sequenced in a study of T cell responses to AZD1222 COVID-19 vaccine. Clones were read by immunoSEQ multiplex PCR, and TCRdb kept only the in-frame ones, dropping some. The profile shows 50,000 or so clones, around 89% of them singletons. Sequenced material: peripheral blood, taken 28 days after the second AZD1222 dose. The receptors were sampled from an adult who received the AZD1222 COVID-19 vaccine.

This rearrangement joins TRBV28 to TRBJ1-5; the D gene is possibly TRBD1 (6 bases). Germline CDR1 reads MDHEN; CDR2 reads SYDVKM. CDR3 length equals 15 residues. The ends were cut back, 4 bases at V and 5 bases at J, with 15 bases in the middle. CDR3 protein: CASSSGDKEDQPQHF. CDR3 nucleotides: TGTGCCAGCAGTTCGGGGGACAAGGAGGATCAGCCCCAGCATTTT.

This clone showed up just once. The V gene is TRBV7-9, the J gene TRBJ2-6, with D hard to call. The germline V gene encodes CDR1 SEHNR and CDR2 FQNEAQ (reference sequence). With 7 bases removed from V and 0 bases from J, the gap between germline ends came to 16 bases. The CDR3 has 17 amino acids. CDR3 residues: CASIIPFEDSGANVLTF. The DNA for the CDR3 is TGTGCCAGCATCATCCCGTTTGAGGACTCTGGGGCCAACGTCCTGACTTTC.

The chain joins TRBV5-5 to TRBJ2-7; unclear D gene. V shed 2 bases and J shed 0 bases, with 6 bases lying between them. Per the germline V gene, CDR1 is SGHKS and CDR2 is YYEKEE (reference sequence). The CDR3 has 13 residues. Here the CDR3 reads CASSFPGSYEQYF. The CDR3 nucleotides are TGTGCCAGCAGCTTCCCAGGCTCCTACGAGCAGTACTTC.

This chain links TRBV7-9 with TRBJ2-7, with 7 bases fitting TRBD2. V trimming: 2 bases; J trimming: 5 bases; junction bases outside the gene matches: 12. This CDR3 comprises 16 residues. The germline gives CDR1 SEHNR, CDR2 FQNEAQ (reference sequence). The CDR3 is CASSLSRDYAYNEQYF. The CDR3 DNA reads as TGTGCCAGCAGCTTAAGTCGGGACTACGCGTATAACGAGCAGTACTTC.

The chain carries TRBV7-9 and TRBJ1-1, with 8 bases matching TRBD1. Germline trimming cut 4 bases from V and 11 bases from J; bases unmatched to any gene: 12. CDR1 is SEHNR and CDR2 is FQNEAQ in the germline V gene (reference sequence). There are 14 residues in the CDR3. The CDR3 spells CASSSDRDQEGAFF. In DNA form, the CDR3 reads TGTGCCAGCAGCTCGGACAGGGACCAAGAGGGGGCTTTCTTT.

This clone was seen once. The V call is TRBV4-1, the J call TRBJ2-7; D gene unclear. The CDR3 sequence is 16 residues long. The V end lost 1 base, the J end lost 4 bases, and 17 bases lay between the germline ends. CDR1 is MGHRA and CDR2 is YSYEKL in the germline V gene. CDR3 amino acids: CASSQGTQSPTYEQYF. In nucleotides, the CDR3 is TGCGCCAGCAGCCAAGGTACACAATCCCCAACTTACGAGCAGTACTTC.

The CDR3 sequence is CASSISIAAMNTGELFF. The CDR3 DNA is TGTGCCAGTAGTATAAGTATAGCGGCCATGAACACCGGGGAGCTGTTTTTT. This sequence joins TRBV19 and TRBJ2-2; TRBD2 is a possible D gene (6 bases). V was trimmed by 2 bases and J by 1 base, leaving 14 bases between them. The CDR3 is made up of 17 amino acids. Germline-derived CDR1 and CDR2 are LNHDA and SQIVND (reference sequence).

The chain is built from TRBV15 and TRBJ2-7, with D perhaps matching TRBD1 (6 bases). Trimming cost V 3 bases and J 1 base, with 22 bases left between them. The CDR3 length is 18 residues. Germline V gene sequence: CDR1 LNHNV, CDR2 YYDKDF (reference sequence). CDR3 region: CATSRRRLGRGHSYEQYF. The CDR3 coding sequence is TGTGCCACCAGCAGGCGGCGGCTTGGCAGGGGCCATTCCTACGAGCAGTACTTC.

This chain connects TRBV28 to TRBJ2-7; the D gene is possibly TRBD2 (6 bases). The ends were cut back, 7 bases at V and 0 bases at J, with 31 bases in the middle. CDR3 length equals 20 residues. CDR1 is MDHEN, CDR2 SYDVKM, per germline. CDR3 bases: TGTGCCAGCACCTTTGGCGGTAGCGGCGCCATTTCCGGGAGCTCCTACGAGCAGTACTTC. Translated, it gives CASTFGGSGAISGSSYEQYF.

V gene TRBV7-6 combines with J gene TRBJ2-3; 11 nucleotides align to TRBD2. Germline V CDR1 and CDR2: SGHVS, FNYEAQ. J was trimmed by 0 bases and V by 3 bases; bases with no gene match: 11. The CDR3 runs to 19 residues. The CDR3 DNA reads TGTGCCAGCAGCTTCGACTCAACCGGGACTAGCGGCAGCACAGATACGCAGTATTTT. Translating gives CASSFDSTGTSGSTDTQYF.